Below, 22 T cell receptor beta chains from the same sample are listed, as sequenced in a study of OX40 agonist ivuxolimab in advanced cancers. TCRdb's table, derived via immunoSEQ multiplex PCR, lists solely in-frame clones and lacks some. Altogether some 74,000 clones are present, approximately 85% being singletons, with the ten largest covering 0.5% to 0.6%. The sequencing used CD4+ or CD8+ T cells sorted from blood, collected in a trial of the OX40 agonist ivuxolimab. These receptor sequences come from an adult with an advanced solid tumor such as melanoma, head and neck, liver or kidney cancer.

The V and J genes are TRBV9 and TRBJ2-7, with no clear D. CDR3 size: 14 residues. Germline V gene sequence: CDR1 SGDLS, CDR2 YYNGEE. Deletions cut 3 bases from V and 2 bases from J, with 12 bases between. The CDR3, as DNA: TGTGCCAGCAGCGCCGGACGGGTTGCCTACGAGCAGTACTTC. Translation: CASSAGRVAYEQYF.

This chain uses TRBV7-9 with TRBJ2-3; unclear D gene. Trimming left V 7 bases short and J 0 bases short, with 5 bases between. The CDR3 totals 12 residues. Germline lookup yields CDR1 SEHNR and CDR2 FQNEAQ (reference sequence). The CDR3 loop is CASTLSTDTQYF. The CDR3 DNA reads TGTGCCAGCACCCTAAGCACAGATACGCAGTATTTT.

The rearrangement links TRBV19 to TRBJ2-3; D may be TRBD2 (5 bases). Germline V gene sequence: CDR1 LNHDA, CDR2 SQIVND (reference sequence). Trimming cost V 4 bases and J 3 bases, with 8 bases left between them. The CDR3 sequence is 13 residues long. Here the CDR3 reads CASSKPGTDTQYF. The DNA for the CDR3 is TGTGCCAGTAGTAAACCGGGAACAGATACGCAGTATTTT.

V gene TRBV5-5 combines with J gene TRBJ2-5; D gene uncertain. Germline CDR1 is SGHKS and CDR2 is YYEKEE (reference sequence). This CDR3 region has 15 residues. V was pared by 0 bases and J by 1 base, with 10 bases between. The CDR3 loop reads CASSLGRLFQETQYF. The CDR3 DNA is TGTGCCAGCAGCTTGGGACGGTTATTCCAAGAGACCCAGTACTTC. Full variable domain (rest looked up from reference TRBV5-5 and TRBJ2-5): DAGVTQSPTHLIKTRGQQVTLRCSPISGHKSVSWYQQVLGQGPQFIFQYYEKEERGRGNFPDRFSARQFPNYSSELNVNALLLGDSALYLCASSLGRLFQETQYFGPGTRLLVL.

This sequence joins TRBV27 and TRBJ1-5; D ambiguous. The CDR3 is made up of 14 amino acids. Germline loops: CDR1 MNHEY, CDR2 SMNVEV (reference sequence). Trimming left V 1 base short and J 1 base short, with 5 bases between. This chain's CDR3 is CASSLFESNQPQHF. In DNA, the CDR3 is TGTGCCAGCAGTTTATTTGAAAGCAATCAGCCCCAGCATTTT.

This sequence joins TRBV4-3 and TRBJ2-3, with a tentative D call TRBD1 (6 bases). The CDR3 has 16 amino acids. Trimming took 1 base from V and 0 from J, leaving 11 bases between them. Looked up from germline, CDR1 is LGHNA and CDR2 is YSLEER. The CDR3 protein is CASSQGWGPSTDTQYF. The CDR3 region has the DNA TGCGCCAGCAGCCAAGGGTGGGGGCCTAGCACAGATACGCAGTATTTT.

J is TRBJ1-2 and V is TRBV5-1, with D perhaps TRBD1 (6 bases). The CDR3 contains 13 residues. The V gene lost 1 base and the J gene lost 4 bases, with 8 bases spanning the gap. CDR1 is SGHRS, CDR2 YFSETQ, per germline. The CDR3 sequence is CASSLTDSYGYTF. CDR3 nucleotides: TGCGCCAGCAGCTTGACGGACAGCTATGGCTACACCTTC.

The chain combines TRBV5-1 with TRBJ1-6; 7 bases are shared with TRBD1. The CDR3 runs to 15 residues. The trim removed 5 bases at V and 5 bases at J, leaving 7 bases unmatched. Germline-derived CDR1 and CDR2 are SGHRS and YFSETQ. In DNA form, the CDR3 reads TGCGCCAGCAGGACAGGGTTTTTCGATAATTCACCCCTCCACTTT. Residues: CASRTGFFDNSPLHF.

The rearrangement joins TRBV2 to TRBJ2-7, with TRBD1 matching 7 bases. V shed 6 bases and J 4 bases; nucleotides not matched to a gene: 12. This CDR3 has 15 amino acids. In germline, CDR1 is SNHLY, CDR2 FYNNEI. The CDR3 protein is CASRGEGGARYEQYF. The CDR3 region has the DNA TGTGCCAGCAGGGGGGAAGGGGGCGCGAGGTACGAGCAGTACTTC.

V and J are TRBV6-4 and TRBJ2-7, with 7 bases matching TRBD2. CDR3 length: 17 amino acids. V shed 2 bases, J shed 4 bases, and the junction held 14 bases outside the gene matches. Germline V gene sequence: CDR1 MRHNA, CDR2 SNTAGT. CDR3 sequence: CASSDRPPPSGLYEQYF. In DNA form, the CDR3 reads TGTGCCAGCAGTGACCGCCCGCCCCCTAGCGGCCTGTACGAGCAGTACTTC.

The rearrangement uses TRBV30 and TRBJ2-7; 9 nucleotides align to TRBD1. Losses at the gene ends were 4 bases for V and 2 bases for J; bases not matched to a gene: 9. Germline CDR1 is GTSNPN and CDR2 is SVGIG (reference sequence). The CDR3 length is 15 residues. CDR3 sequence: CAWTPPGQGTYEQYF. DNA for the CDR3: TGTGCCTGGACCCCTCCGGGACAGGGAACCTACGAGCAGTACTTC.

The chain combines TRBV5-5 with TRBJ2-1, with 10 bases aligning to TRBD1. Germline V lookup: CDR1 SGHKS, CDR2 YYEKEE (reference sequence). CDR3 length: 12 amino acids. Trimming took 5 bases from V and 15 from J; bases not matched to a gene: 8. The CDR3 bases are TGTGCCAGCAGGAAGACAGGGGGCGCCTTGTTCTTC. It specifies CASRKTGGALFF. The entire variable domain, with the rest obtained from reference TRBV5-5 and TRBJ2-1, is as follows: DAGVTQSPTHLIKTRGQQVTLRCSPISGHKSVSWYQQVLGQGPQFIFQYYEKEERGRGNFPDRFSARQFPNYSSELNVNALLLGDSALYLCASRKTGGALFFGPGTRLTVL.

This clone appeared a few times. The chain combines TRBV10-3 with TRBJ2-3, with 8 bases identical to TRBD1. The CDR3 is made up of 15 amino acids. CDR1 and CDR2 (germline): ENHRY, SYGVKD. V lost 1 base, J lost 3 bases, and 3 bases stayed unmatched. For the CDR3, the DNA is TGTGCCATCAGTGAGTTTGGACAGGGAACAGATACGCAGTATTTT. Protein sequence: CAISEFGQGTDTQYF.

V and J are TRBV19 and TRBJ1-1; 8 bases match TRBD1. With V trimmed by 6 bases and J by 4 bases, 10 bases remained unmatched. CDR1 is LNHDA and CDR2 is SQIVND in the germline V gene (reference sequence). The CDR3 runs to 15 residues. CDR3 sequence (DNA): TGTGCCAGTAGGCCAAGAGACAGGGGTGGCACTGAAGCTTTCTTT. Amino acids: CASRPRDRGGTEAFF.

V is TRBV5-6 and J is TRBJ2-5; 7 positions agree with TRBD2. CDR1 is SGHDT, CDR2 YYEEEE, per germline. V was pared by 0 bases and J by 3 bases, with 5 bases of the junction left unmatched. The CDR3 loop spans 15 amino acids. CDR3 coding DNA: TGTGCCAGCAGCTTGGTCAGGGCGGGAGAAGAGACCCAGTACTTC. Translating gives CASSLVRAGEETQYF.

Worth noting for this clone: Other nucleotide sequences in the sample specify the same CDR3. This chain links TRBV5-1 with TRBJ2-7; the D gene is possibly TRBD1 (5 bases). V was cut by 1 base and J by 3 bases, with 11 bases left in between. The germline gives CDR1 SGHRS, CDR2 YFSETQ. The CDR3 loop spans 14 amino acids. This CDR3 is CASSLKGPLYEQYF. CDR3 bases: TGCGCCAGCAGCTTGAAGGGGCCCCTCTACGAGCAGTACTTC.

This clone occurred a few times. The J gene is TRBJ1-5, the V gene TRBV30; TRBD1 agrees at 7 bases. This CDR3 has 14 amino acids. Germline CDR1 reads GTSNPN; CDR2 reads SVGIG (reference sequence). V gave up 0 bases and J gave up 8 bases; unmatched junction bases: 7. The CDR3 spells CAWSVVGGREPQHF. DNA of the CDR3: TGTGCCTGGAGTGTGGTAGGGGGCCGGGAGCCCCAGCATTTT.

J is TRBJ2-1 and V is TRBV7-8; TRBD2 is a possible D gene (5 bases). V was cut by 0 bases and J by 6 bases, with 9 bases left in between. This CDR3 has 14 residues. Germline V lookup: CDR1 SGHVS, CDR2 FQNEAQ. In DNA form, the CDR3 reads TGTGCCAGCAGCTTAGCCCTAGCAGGCAATGAGCAGTTCTTC. This encodes CASSLALAGNEQFF.

There are a few counts of this clone. In nucleotides, the CDR3 is TGTGCCAGCAGCGTCTCCGGGACGGGCGTGTGGGCCCAGTACTTC. Translating gives CASSVSGTGVWAQYF. The chain joins TRBV9 to TRBJ2-5, with D perhaps matching TRBD1 or TRBD2 (5 bases each). Germline CDR1 and CDR2: SGDLS and YYNGEE. With 2 bases removed from V and 9 bases from J, the gap between germline ends came to 20 bases. The CDR3 length is 15 residues. Combining the CDR3 with reference TRBV9 and TRBJ2-5 gives the whole variable domain DSGVTQTPKHLITATGQRVTLRCSPRSGDLSVYWYQQSLDQGLQFLIQYYNGEERAKGNILERFSAQQFPDLHSELNLSSLELGDSALYFCASSVSGTGVWAQYFGPGTRLLVL.

This rearrangement joins TRBV13 to TRBJ2-5; D unclear. The CDR3 length is 12 residues. V lost 5 bases, J lost 14 bases, and 18 bases lay in between. Per the germline V gene, CDR1 is PRHDT and CDR2 is FYEKMQ (reference sequence). The CDR3 region is CASSLEPGFRYF. The CDR3 nucleotides read TGTGCCAGCAGCCTCGAACCGGGCTTTAGATACTTC.

The rearrangement uses TRBV11-3 and TRBJ1-1; no firm D call. The CDR3 is 14 residues long. V was pared by 3 bases and J by 0 bases, with 8 bases between. CDR1 and CDR2 from the germline V gene are SGHNT and YENEEA. The CDR3 spells CASSLGRMNTEAFF. CDR3 in DNA: TGTGCCAGCAGCTTGGGCAGGATGAACACTGAAGCTTTCTTT.

This clone has just a few counts. The chain uses TRBV5-5 and TRBJ2-7; 7 bases agree with TRBD2. V was clipped by 1 base and J by 0 bases; unmatched bases: 4. Looked up from germline, CDR1 is SGHKS and CDR2 is YYEKEE (reference sequence). The CDR3 has 15 residues. The CDR3 is CASSLSGASSYEQYF. Here the CDR3 DNA reads TGTGCCAGCAGCTTGAGCGGGGCGAGCTCCTACGAGCAGTACTTC.